These 20 T cell receptor beta chains came from one sample sequenced in a study of OX40 agonist ivuxolimab in advanced cancers. Measured with immunoSEQ multiplex PCR; TCRdb has only the in-frame clones, and not every one. The sample holds tens of thousands of clones, under 80% seen once. Here the sequenced sample was CD4+ or CD8+ T cells sorted from blood, taken in a trial of the OX40 agonist ivuxolimab. The receptor source for this set is an adult with an advanced solid tumor such as melanoma, head and neck, liver or kidney cancer.

The chain couples TRBV6-5 to TRBJ2-3; possibly TRBD1 for D (5 bases). The CDR3 spans 15 residues. V gave up 3 bases and J gave up 1 base, with 11 bases separating them. Germline V lookup: CDR1 MNHEY, CDR2 SVGAGI. DNA of the CDR3: TGTGCCAGCAGTTATCAGGTGGGGCGCACAGATACGCAGTATTTT. It translates to CASSYQVGRTDTQYF.

This chain uses TRBV6-5 with TRBJ1-1, with no clear D. The germline V and J ends were trimmed by 5 bases and 1 base, with 11 bases remaining between them. Germline CDR1 and CDR2: MNHEY and SVGAGI. This CDR3 has 14 residues. This chain's CDR3 is CASSRLTGNTEAFF. CDR3 coding DNA: TGTGCCAGCAGTCGCCTGACTGGGAACACTGAAGCTTTCTTT.

This clone has a single count. The rearrangement joins TRBV19 to TRBJ2-1; 8 nucleotides match TRBD1. J was trimmed by 8 bases and V by 5 bases; bases with no gene match: 8. Germline values: CDR1 LNHDA, CDR2 SQIVND (reference sequence). The CDR3 sequence is 14 residues long. Here the CDR3 reads CASSRGTGLYEQFF. The CDR3, as DNA: TGTGCCAGTAGTCGGGGGACAGGCCTCTATGAGCAGTTCTTC.

The chain couples TRBV7-8 to TRBJ2-1, with 7 positions matching TRBD2. With V trimmed by 4 bases and J by 4 bases, 4 bases remained unmatched. Germline-derived CDR1 and CDR2 are SGHVS and FQNEAQ. The CDR3 extends over 14 amino acids. This chain's CDR3 is CASSSPGGYNEQFF. DNA of the CDR3: TGTGCCAGCAGCTCACCCGGGGGGTACAATGAGCAGTTCTTC.

This clone was recorded only once. The chain is built from TRBV2 and TRBJ2-1; 8 bases line up with TRBD2. J was trimmed by 1 base and V by 5 bases; bases with no gene match: 7. There are 16 residues in the CDR3. Germline lookup yields CDR1 SNHLY and CDR2 FYNNEI. The CDR3, as DNA: TGTGCCAGCAGTCCTCTTAGCGGGGCATCCTACAATGAGCAGTTCTTC. Amino acids: CASSPLSGASYNEQFF.

The chain recombines TRBV9 with TRBJ2-5; 9 bases align to TRBD2. This CDR3 region has 16 residues. CDR1 is SGDLS and CDR2 is YYNGEE in the germline V gene. V was clipped by 5 bases and J by 4 bases; unmatched bases: 12. In DNA, the CDR3 is TGTGCCAGCAGTACCAACCCCGCGGGGGGGCCAGAGACCCAGTACTTC. It translates to CASSTNPAGGPETQYF.

The chain employs TRBV29-1 and TRBJ2-7; possibly TRBD1 or TRBD2 for D (5 bases each). CDR1 and CDR2 (germline): SQVTM, ANQGSEA. The germline V and J ends were trimmed by 4 bases and 3 bases, with 13 bases remaining between them. The length of the CDR3 is 13 residues. Here the CDR3 DNA reads TGCAGCGTTGGGGACGACCTAAACTACGAGCAGTACTTC. Its translation is CSVGDDLNYEQYF.

This clone has only one observation. V and J are TRBV6-5 and TRBJ2-5; D is uncertain. Germline CDR1 reads MNHEY; CDR2 reads SVGAGI. Trimming took off 5 bases at V and 4 bases at J, with 5 bases between the two ends. The CDR3 length is 11 residues. This CDR3 reads CASSHRETQYF. CDR3 sequence (DNA): TGTGCCAGCAGTCATCGAGAGACCCAGTACTTC.

The chain links TRBV6-6 to TRBJ1-1, with 7 bases fitting TRBD1. V gave up 8 bases and J gave up 2 bases; unmatched junction bases: 8. The CDR3 is made up of 14 amino acids. The germline CDR1 and CDR2 sequences are MNHNY and SVGAGI (reference sequence). CDR3 sequence: CASARQGINTEAFF. CDR3 bases: TGTGCCAGCGCCCGACAGGGAATTAACACTGAAGCTTTCTTT.

The rearrangement uses TRBV6-6 and TRBJ2-5, with D perhaps matching TRBD1 (6 bases). Germline V CDR1 and CDR2: MNHNY, SVGAGI (reference sequence). This CDR3 has 12 amino acids. Trimming took 6 bases from V and 7 from J, leaving 12 bases between them. The DNA of the CDR3 is TGTGCCAGCAGGGGGGTACAGGGGACCCAGTACTTC. Translating gives CASRGVQGTQYF.

This clone is medium-sized in the sample. The chain links TRBV12-5 to TRBJ1-3; unclear D gene. The ends were cut back, 5 bases at V and 0 bases at J, with 11 bases in the middle. This CDR3 is built from 15 residues. The V gene's germline CDR1 is LGHNT and CDR2 FRNRAP. CDR3 nucleotide sequence: TGTGCTAGTGGTCCACAGTCCTACTCTGGAAACACCATATATTTT. Its translation: CASGPQSYSGNTIYF.

The CDR3 DNA sequence: TGTGCCAGCACCCCGGGCGGGGGGTACTATGGCTACACCTTC. Translated, it gives CASTPGGGYYGYTF. This sequence joins TRBV6-5 and TRBJ1-2; weak D call: TRBD1 (5 bases). CDR3 length: 14 amino acids. The V end lost 7 bases, the J end lost 3 bases, and 15 bases lay between the germline ends. The V gene's germline CDR1 is MNHEY and CDR2 SVGAGI.

The chain employs TRBV6-6 and TRBJ2-7; D perhaps matches TRBD1 (6 bases). V lost 4 bases and J 3 bases, leaving 13 bases between the germline ends. CDR1 and CDR2 (germline): MNHNY, SVGAGI (reference sequence). This CDR3 is 14 amino acids long. The CDR3 spells CASSSQGNYYEQYF. Written as DNA, the CDR3 is TGTGCCAGCAGTTCCCAGGGGAACTACTACGAGCAGTACTTC.

The genes are TRBV6-5 and TRBJ1-5; D gene uncertain. The germline CDR1 and CDR2 sequences are MNHEY and SVGAGI. The CDR3 runs to 14 residues. V lost 0 bases, J lost 2 bases, and 5 bases lay in between. Here the CDR3 reads CASSYSWGNQPQHF. CDR3 in DNA: TGTGCCAGCAGTTACTCCTGGGGCAATCAGCCCCAGCATTTT.

This clone occurred once. The chain employs TRBV19 and TRBJ2-5, with D possibly TRBD2 on 6 matching bases. In germline, CDR1 is LNHDA, CDR2 SQIVND (reference sequence). The germline V and J ends were trimmed by 8 bases and 2 bases, with 6 bases remaining between them. The CDR3 consists of 11 residues. CDR3 coding DNA: TGTGCCAGTGGGGGGCAAGAGACCCAGTACTTC. It is translated as CASGGQETQYF.

Notes on this clone: One end of the junction does not line up with germline, which may come from a read error. V usage is TRBV15 and J usage is TRBJ1-2; 7 bases align to TRBD1. The V gene's germline CDR1 is LNHNV and CDR2 YYDKDF (reference sequence). CDR3 size: 14 residues. This CDR3 is CATRSYRGGYGYTF. DNA for the CDR3: TGTGCCACCCGCAGCTACAGGGGCGGCTATGGCTACACCTTC. Full variable domain (missing parts from reference TRBV15 and TRBJ1-2): DAMVIQNPRYQVTQFGKPVTLSCSQTLNHNVMYWYQQKSSQAPKLLFHYYDKDFNNEADTPDNFQSRRPNTSFCFLDIRSPGLGDTAMYLCATRSYRGGYGYTFGSGTRLTVV.

This clone was counted a few times. This chain uses TRBV6-6 with TRBJ2-1; D might be TRBD1 (5 bases). CDR1 is MNHNY, CDR2 SVGAGI, per germline (reference sequence). CDR3 length: 14 residues. Between the trimmed V and J ends, which lost 2 bases and 6 bases, there was a span of 11 bases. The DNA for the CDR3 is TGTGCCAGCAGTTACCCCGCACAGGTCAATGAGCAGTTCTTC. Amino acids: CASSYPAQVNEQFF.

In this sample, this clone turned up a few times. The chain couples TRBV6-6 to TRBJ2-3; perhaps TRBD2 as D (6 bases). The germline V gene encodes CDR1 MNHNY and CDR2 SVGAGI (reference sequence). The CDR3 has 13 residues. The ends were cut back, 4 bases at V and 6 bases at J, with 11 bases in the middle. CDR3 nucleotides: TGTGCCAGCAGTTCAGGCCGGGGGGATACGCAGTATTTT. Residues: CASSSGRGDTQYF.

The CDR3 sequence: CASSSRTPYEQYF. For the CDR3, the DNA is TGTGCCAGCAGTTCCAGGACGCCCTACGAGCAGTACTTC. The chain recombines TRBV7-9 with TRBJ2-7; D unresolved. The CDR3 is 13 residues long. Germline values: CDR1 SEHNR, CDR2 FQNEAQ (reference sequence). V shed 6 bases and J shed 2 bases, with 11 bases lying between them.

Notes on this clone: This CDR3 is also generated by other DNA sequences in the sample. The chain is built from TRBV9 and TRBJ2-7; perhaps TRBD2 as D (6 bases). Germline CDR1 SGDLS, CDR2 YYNGEE. V was trimmed by 0 bases and J by 1 base, leaving 11 bases between them. This CDR3 has 15 amino acids. CDR3 residues: CASSVEGLPSYEQYF. Written as DNA, the CDR3 is TGTGCCAGCAGCGTAGAGGGACTCCCGTCCTACGAGCAGTACTTC.